This T cell receptor (beta chain) was identified during a study of CD8+ T cells in alopecia areata. Extracted RNA was reverse transcribed into cDNA, the sequencing template. TCRdb's table, derived via immunoSEQ multiplex PCR, lists solely in-frame clones and lacks some. This sample carries about 190,000 clones, 50% to 60% of them seen once, and the ten largest clones take about 0.65%. The germline V gene has CDR1 SQVTM and CDR2 ANQGSEA. The CDR3 runs 12 residues. Trimming stripped 4 bases from V and 0 bases from J, with 6 bases between. As to treatment: oral pan-JAK inhibitor, 5-10 mg twice daily. This clone was recorded once. Its antigen is not known. Study-level results: Lesional scalp, especially alopecia totalis/universalis, showed higher clonality than normal scalp. Because of a solitary nonresponder, the connection of baseline CD8+ expansion to response stays uncertain. There were also resident alphabeta T cells of normal skin sequenced in scalp samples.

The chain is built from TRBV29-1 and TRBJ1-1; D is unclear. This specimen was CD4+ T cells sorted from blood, taken at week 4, from a patient treated with tofacitinib. The receptor comes from a human donor with alopecia areata. CDR3 coding DNA: TGCAGCGTTGTATCCGTGAACACTGAAGCTTTCTTT. Amino acid sequence: CSVVSVNTEAFF. Supplemented by reference TRBV29-1 and TRBJ1-1, the full variable domain reads SAVISQKPSRDICQRGTSLTIQCQVDSQVTMMFWYRQQPGQSLTLIATANQGSEATYESGFVIDKFPISRPNLTFSTLTVSNMSPEDSSIYLCSVVSVNTEAFFGQGTRLTVV.